This T cell receptor (beta chain) was found in a study of control samples from healthy donors and cancer patients. The sample holds one count of this clone. Profiling relied on immunoSEQ multiplex PCR, and the TCRdb table lists in-frame clones only, not all of them. The profile shows about 150,000 clones, roughly 94% of them singletons. CDR3 size: 14 residues. Trimming cost V 0 bases and J 6 bases; bases outside gene matches: 0. Germline lookup yields CDR1 SGDLS and CDR2 YYNGEE. This receptor was obtained from a man aged 40-55 years in good health. The sample taken for sequencing was blood. The V call is TRBV9, the J call TRBJ2-2; 9 bases align to TRBD2. The CDR3 sequence is CASSVGGGAGELFF. CDR3 in DNA: TGTGCCAGCAGCGTAGGCGGGGGGGCCGGGGAGCTGTTTTTT.